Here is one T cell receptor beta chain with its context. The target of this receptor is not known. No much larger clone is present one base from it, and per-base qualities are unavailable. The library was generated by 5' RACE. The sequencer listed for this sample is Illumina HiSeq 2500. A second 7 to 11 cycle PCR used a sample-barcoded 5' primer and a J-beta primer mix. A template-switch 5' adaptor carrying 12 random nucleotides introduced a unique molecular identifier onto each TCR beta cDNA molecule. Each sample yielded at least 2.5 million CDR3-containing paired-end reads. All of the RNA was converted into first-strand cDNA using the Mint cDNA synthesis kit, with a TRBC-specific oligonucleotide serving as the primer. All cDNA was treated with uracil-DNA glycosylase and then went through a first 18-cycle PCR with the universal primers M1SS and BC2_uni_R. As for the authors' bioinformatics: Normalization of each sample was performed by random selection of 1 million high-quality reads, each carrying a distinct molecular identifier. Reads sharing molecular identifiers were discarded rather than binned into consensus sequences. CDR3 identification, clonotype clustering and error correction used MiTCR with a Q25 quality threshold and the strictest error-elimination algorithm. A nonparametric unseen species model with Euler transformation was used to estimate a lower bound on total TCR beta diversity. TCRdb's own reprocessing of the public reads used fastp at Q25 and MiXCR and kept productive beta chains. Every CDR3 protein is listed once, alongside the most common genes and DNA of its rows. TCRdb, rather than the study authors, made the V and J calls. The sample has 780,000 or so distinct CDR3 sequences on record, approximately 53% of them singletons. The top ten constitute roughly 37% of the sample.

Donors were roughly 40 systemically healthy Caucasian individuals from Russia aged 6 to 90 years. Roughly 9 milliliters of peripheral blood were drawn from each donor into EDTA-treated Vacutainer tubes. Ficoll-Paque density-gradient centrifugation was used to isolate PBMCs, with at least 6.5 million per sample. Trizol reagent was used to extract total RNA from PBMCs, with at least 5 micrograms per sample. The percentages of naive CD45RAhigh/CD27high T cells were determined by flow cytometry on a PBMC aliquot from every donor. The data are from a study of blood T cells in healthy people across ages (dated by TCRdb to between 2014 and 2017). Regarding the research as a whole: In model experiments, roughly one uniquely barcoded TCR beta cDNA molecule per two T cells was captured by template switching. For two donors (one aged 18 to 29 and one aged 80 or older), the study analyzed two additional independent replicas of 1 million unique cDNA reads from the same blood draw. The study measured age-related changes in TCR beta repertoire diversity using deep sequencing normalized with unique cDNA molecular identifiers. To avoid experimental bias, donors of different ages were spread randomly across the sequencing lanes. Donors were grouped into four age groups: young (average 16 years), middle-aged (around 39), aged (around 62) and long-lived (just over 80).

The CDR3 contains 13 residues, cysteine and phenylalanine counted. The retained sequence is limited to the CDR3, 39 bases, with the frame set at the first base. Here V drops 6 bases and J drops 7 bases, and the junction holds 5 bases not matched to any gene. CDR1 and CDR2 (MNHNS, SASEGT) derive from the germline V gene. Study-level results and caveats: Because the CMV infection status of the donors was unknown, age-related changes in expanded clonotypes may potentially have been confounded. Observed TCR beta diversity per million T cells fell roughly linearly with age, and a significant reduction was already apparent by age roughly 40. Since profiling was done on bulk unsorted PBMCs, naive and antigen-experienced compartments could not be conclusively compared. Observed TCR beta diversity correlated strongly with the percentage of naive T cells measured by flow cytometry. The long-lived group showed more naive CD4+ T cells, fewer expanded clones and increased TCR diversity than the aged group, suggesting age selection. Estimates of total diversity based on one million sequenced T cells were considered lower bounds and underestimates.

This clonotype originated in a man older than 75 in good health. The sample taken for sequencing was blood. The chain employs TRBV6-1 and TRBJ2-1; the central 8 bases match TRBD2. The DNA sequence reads TGTGCCAGCAGCCCGACTAGCGTTAATGAGCAGTTCTTC. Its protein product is CASSPTSVNEQFF.